Sequencing of this T cell receptor (beta chain) was carried out in a study of T cells in Graves' hyperthyroidism and ophthalmopathy. Study information: Peripheral blood sampling occurred at initial diagnosis, before any treatment. General study points: Most thyroid-expanded clonotypes above 0.001 were also found in blood. The model's output predicted ophthalmopathy at a median of roughly 6.9 months prior to onset.

Graves' hyperthyroidism without ophthalmopathy progression within 18 months was termed stable. In germline, CDR1 is SGHTS, CDR2 YDEGEE. V was cut by 4 bases and J by 5 bases, with 10 bases left in between. This CDR3 has 12 amino acids. About this clonotype itself: Its antigen is undetermined.

Template material for amplifying TCR beta CDR3 regions consisted of RNA transcripts. Using the HTBI primer set, a first-round RT-PCR was run on the TCR CDR3. One entry per CDR3 protein results from TCRdb running MiXCR on the multiplex PCR reads. The top ten hold roughly 8% of the sample, which has fewer than 900,000 distinct CDR3 sequences, about a sixth seen once. The clonotype comes from a man between 18 and 35 years old with Graves' hyperthyroidism. Sequenced input: blood. This rearrangement joins TRBV5-8 to TRBJ2-7, with unresolved D. CDR3 region: CASSPFRDEQYF. CDR3 sequence (DNA): TGTGCCAGCAGCCCCTTCCGAGACGAGCAGTACTTC.